Sequencing of this T cell receptor (beta chain) was carried out in a study of somatic mutations in cytotoxic T cells in rheumatoid arthritis. Study-level points and caveats: The top CD8+ clone topped 20% of CD8+ cells in about an eighth of the roughly 65 patients.

This table comes from immunoSEQ multiplex PCR, and its TCRdb copy is limited to in-frame clones, with some not included. The sample gives 5,600 or so clones, around 83% of which show up once; 4.6% is in the top ten. Turning to this clone: Its antigen remains unidentified.

The CDR3 spans 15 residues. Germline loops: CDR1 SGHDT, CDR2 YYEEEE. Trimming shortened V by 2 bases and J by 0 bases, and 11 bases separated the two germline ends. The V gene is TRBV5-6, the J gene TRBJ1-1, with D possibly TRBD1 on 6 matching bases. The receptor comes from an adult with rheumatoid arthritis. The material sequenced was CD8+ T cells sorted from blood. In DNA, the CDR3 is TGTGCCAGCAGCTTCCCCCAGGGGCTGAACACTGAAGCTTTCTTT. It codes for CASSFPQGLNTEAFF.